The 24 T cell receptor beta chains below were found in one sample sequenced in a study of regulatory T cells in long-lasting Graves disease. As for time point: persistent/refractory GD, antithyroid drugs over 5 years with positive TRAb. Isolated PBMC RNA provided the starting material for the TCR library. Building the TCR beta libraries relied on iRepertoire HTBI primers, and CDR3 regions underwent Arm-PCR. One entry per CDR3 protein, called by TCRdb with MiXCR from the multiplex PCR reads. The profile shows roughly 360,000 distinct CDR3 sequences, roughly 23% of them singletons. This specimen was peripheral blood mononuclear cells (PBMCs), taken when the disease was refractory, from a patient treated with antithyroid drugs. These receptor sequences come from a woman in her thirties or forties with Graves disease.

This clonotype has a count of ten or more. This chain joins TRBV12-3 or TRBV12-4 and TRBJ1-5; D unclear. This CDR3 spans 14 amino acids. The V gene lost 1 base and the J gene lost 4 bases, with 8 bases spanning the gap. The CDR3 loop is CASSLDSWNQPQHF. CDR3 in DNA: TGTGCCAGCAGTTTAGACAGCTGGAATCAGCCCCAGCATTTT.

The V and J genes are TRBV7-9 and TRBJ2-7; a possible D gene is TRBD2 (6 bases). The CDR3 sequence is 15 residues long. The germline V gene has CDR1 SEHNR and CDR2 FQNEAQ (reference sequence). Trimming stripped 5 bases from V and 7 bases from J, with 21 bases between. CDR3 protein: CASSLQPSGVGEQYF. DNA of the CDR3: TGTGCCAGCAGCCTGCAACCTTCGGGGGTGGGAGAGCAGTACTTC.

The chain employs TRBV2 and TRBJ2-3; 7 nucleotides line up with TRBD1. The CDR3 extends over 17 amino acids. CDR1 and CDR2 from the germline V gene are SNHLY and FYNNEI. Trimming at V came to 3 bases and at J to 0 bases, leaving 9 bases not matched to a gene. This CDR3 is CASSDNRYRGSTDTQYF. The DNA of the CDR3 is TGTGCCAGCAGTGATAACCGGTACAGGGGAAGCACAGATACGCAGTATTTT.

J is TRBJ2-4 and V is TRBV6-1; D is ambiguous. CDR3 length equals 17 residues. Trimming removed 5 bases at V and 0 bases at J, with 17 bases between. Germline V gives CDR1 MNHNS, CDR2 SASEGT. The CDR3: CASSLTVVVLAKNIQYF. In DNA, the CDR3 is TGTGCCAGCAGTCTTACGGTCGTGGTTCTAGCCAAAAACATTCAGTACTTC.

Here the CDR3 reads CATSLTGDSYNEQFF. The CDR3 DNA sequence: TGTGCCACCTCCTTGACAGGGGACTCCTACAATGAGCAGTTCTTC. This chain connects TRBV27 to TRBJ2-1; TRBD1 aligns across 8 bases. This CDR3 region has 15 residues. CDR1 is MNHEY, CDR2 SMNVEV, per germline (reference sequence). The V segment lost 10 bases and the J segment 0 bases; nucleotides outside the gene matches: 8.

This clonotype was picked up a small number of times. This sequence joins TRBV29-1 and TRBJ2-2; 11 nucleotides align to TRBD1. J was trimmed by 6 bases and V by 6 bases; bases with no gene match: 6. Germline loops: CDR1 SQVTM, CDR2 ANQGSEA. This CDR3 spans 14 amino acids. This CDR3 reads CSVAGTGGPGELFF. DNA of the CDR3: TGCAGCGTAGCCGGGACAGGGGGTCCCGGGGAGCTGTTTTTT.

This rearrangement joins TRBV7-2 to TRBJ1-4; D is unresolved. CDR3 length: 15 amino acids. Germline V gene lookup returns CDR1 SGHTA and CDR2 FQGNSA. Deletions cut 1 base from V and 7 bases from J, with 13 bases between. DNA of the CDR3: TGTACCAGCAGCTTAGAGAGCAGGTGGAGTGAAAAACTGTTTTTT. It yields the protein CTSSLESRWSEKLFF.

This clonotype occurred many times. V is TRBV28 and J is TRBJ2-7, with 7 bases aligning to TRBD1. Germline loops: CDR1 MDHEN, CDR2 SYDVKM. V shed 5 bases and J 2 bases; nucleotides not matched to a gene: 9. The CDR3 consists of 15 residues. The CDR3 bases are TGTGCCAGCAGTGCCCCCGGGACAGCAACCTACGAGCAGTACTTC. This codes for CASSAPGTATYEQYF. Full variable domain (remainder filled in from reference TRBV28 and TRBJ2-7): DVKVTQSSRYLVKRTGEKVFLECVQDMDHENMFWYRQDPGLGLRLIYFSYDVKMKEKGDIPEGYSVSREKKERFSLILESASTNQTSMYLCASSAPGTATYEQYFGPGTRLTVT.

The chain links TRBV20-1 to TRBJ2-7, with 10 bases that match TRBD2. Germline loops: CDR1 DFQATT, CDR2 SNEGSKA (reference sequence). The CDR3 has 14 residues. Losses at the gene ends were 7 bases for V and 0 bases for J; bases not matched to a gene: 6. This CDR3 reads CSVTSGVPSYEQYF. CDR3 sequence (DNA): TGCAGTGTTACTAGCGGGGTCCCCTCCTACGAGCAGTACTTC.

In this sample, this clonotype turned up many times. This chain links TRBV2 with TRBJ2-4; 10 positions match TRBD1. The trim removed 3 bases at V and 16 bases at J, leaving 6 bases unmatched. The CDR3 consists of 12 residues. CDR1 and CDR2 (germline): SNHLY, FYNNEI. CDR3 sequence reads: CASSDQRDRGYF. The CDR3 nucleotides read TGTGCCAGCAGTGACCAGCGGGACAGGGGCTACTTC.

Worth noting for this clonotype: An end of the junction differs from the germline gene, which may be a read error. CDR3: CATSRDAGRPNIGELFF. Written as DNA, the CDR3 is TGTGCCACCAGCAGGGACGCGGGGCGGCCGAACATCGGGGAGCTGTTTTTT. This chain connects TRBV15 to TRBJ2-2, with D possibly TRBD2 on 6 matching bases. The CDR3 loop spans 17 amino acids. Germline loops: CDR1 LNHNV, CDR2 YYDKDF (reference sequence).

The genes are TRBV5-5 and TRBJ2-2; 9 nucleotides line up with TRBD1. This CDR3 comprises 16 residues. With V trimmed by 4 bases and J by 4 bases, 8 bases remained unmatched. Germline CDR1 and CDR2: SGHKS and YYEKEE (reference sequence). The CDR3, as DNA: TGTGCCAGCAGCCCAGGGACAGGGTCAGGCACCGGGGAGCTGTTTTTT. Translation: CASSPGTGSGTGELFF.

CDR3 bases: TGTGCCAGCAGTTTTCCCAAGGGGAACACTGAAGCTTTCTTT. Its protein is CASSFPKGNTEAFF. This rearrangement joins TRBV6-9 to TRBJ1-1; unclear D gene. This CDR3 comprises 14 residues. V gave up 4 bases and J gave up 1 base, with 10 bases separating them. From germline, CDR1 is MNHGY and CDR2 SVAAGI.

This chain links TRBV5-1 with TRBJ2-3; perhaps TRBD2 as D (6 bases). CDR1 is SGHRS and CDR2 is YFSETQ in the germline V gene. Trimming cost V 4 bases and J 0 bases, with 15 bases left between them. CDR3 size: 16 residues. CDR3 DNA: TGCGCCAGCAGCGCCGATGCGGGATTCAGCACAGATACGCAGTATTTT. Its translation: CASSADAGFSTDTQYF.

Ten or more counts support this clonotype. The chain is built from TRBV15 and TRBJ1-1, with D unresolved. V was pared by 0 bases and J by 6 bases, with 14 bases between. The CDR3 length is 15 residues. In germline, CDR1 is LNHNV, CDR2 YYDKDF (reference sequence). CDR3 loop: CATSRDASRAAEAFF. The CDR3 nucleotides are TGTGCCACCAGCAGAGATGCTTCACGGGCGGCTGAAGCTTTCTTT.

This clonotype was observed many times. This sequence joins TRBV12-3 or TRBV12-4 and TRBJ2-2; D unclear. The CDR3 totals 14 residues. V dropped 6 bases and J dropped 7 bases, with 15 bases sitting between them. The CDR3 sequence is CASSARHYGGELFF. As DNA, the CDR3 is TGTGCCAGCAGCGCGCGTCATTATGGCGGGGAGCTGTTTTTT.

This clonotype turned up a few times. The V call is TRBV27, the J call TRBJ2-7; D is tentatively TRBD1 or TRBD2 (6 bases each). V lost 5 bases and J lost 4, with 18 bases in between. From germline, CDR1 is MNHEY and CDR2 SMNVEV (reference sequence). The CDR3 consists of 15 residues. The CDR3 loop reads CASSTRDTGGYEQYF. DNA for the CDR3: TGTGCCAGCAGTACCCGGGACACCGGGGGTTACGAGCAGTACTTC.

To note about this clonotype: This could be a read error, since a much larger clone is one nucleotide away. The final CDR3 position lacks the conserved phenylalanine or tryptophan, pointing to a likely read error. The DNA of the CDR3 is TGTGCCAGCAGCAATGTGGGGGAGCAGTACCTC. Translating it yields CASSNVGEQYL. The genes are TRBV2 and TRBJ2-7, with D unclear. Looked up from germline, CDR1 is SNHLY and CDR2 is FYNNEI. The CDR3 runs 11 residues. V was shortened by 6 bases and J by 7 bases, with 10 bases between the two germline ends.

This clonotype was counted between two and nine times. The V and J genes are TRBV4-1 and TRBJ1-5, with TRBD1 matching 9 bases. Germline trimming cut 4 bases from V and 3 bases from J; bases unmatched to any gene: 7. The CDR3 covers 16 residues. CDR1 and CDR2 (germline): MGHRA, YSYEKL. The CDR3 bases are TGCGCCAGCAGCCCTAAGGACAGGGGACCCAATCAGCCCCAGCATTTT. It specifies CASSPKDRGPNQPQHF.

This clonotype has only a few counts. The rearrangement uses TRBV25-1 and TRBJ2-2, with TRBD1 as a possible D gene (6 bases). Germline V gene lookup returns CDR1 MGHDK and CDR2 SYGVNS. The V gene lost 5 bases and the J gene lost 1 base, with 20 bases spanning the gap. CDR3 size: 18 residues. CDR3 region: CASSSAPAGDVNTGELFF. CDR3 DNA: TGTGCCAGCAGTTCCGCTCCCGCAGGGGACGTGAACACCGGGGAGCTGTTTTTT.

In regard to this clonotype: It may be a read error: a sequence one base away is much more abundant. V is TRBV2 and J is TRBJ2-7, with 10 bases fitting TRBD2. From germline, CDR1 is SNHLY and CDR2 FYNNEI. This CDR3 region has 16 residues. The CDR3 reads CASRERASGSPYKQYF. The CDR3 DNA follows: TGTGCCAGCAGAGAAAGGGCTAGCGGGAGCCCCTACAAGCAGTACTTC.

The J gene is TRBJ1-6, the V gene TRBV6-2 or TRBV6-3; no firm D call. CDR1 is MNHEY and CDR2 is SVGEGT in the germline V gene. The CDR3 is 14 amino acids. Trimming took 4 bases from V and 10 from J, leaving 14 bases between them. This chain's CDR3 is CASSLDQIGSPLHF. CDR3 in DNA: TGTGCCAGCAGTTTGGATCAGATTGGGTCACCCCTCCACTTT.

The CDR3 sequence is CASSLGQGIRTDTQYF. The CDR3 DNA follows: TGCGCCAGCAGCTTGGGACAGGGCATACGCACAGATACGCAGTATTTT. The chain uses TRBV5-1 and TRBJ2-3; 7 positions match TRBD1. The CDR3 spans 16 residues. V dropped 0 bases and J dropped 1; count of bases not matched to a gene: 5. Germline V gene data show CDR1 as SGHRS and CDR2 as YFSETQ.

This clonotype was counted at least ten times. The rearrangement uses TRBV15 and TRBJ1-5; D remains ambiguous. This CDR3 is built from 14 residues. Germline loops: CDR1 LNHNV, CDR2 YYDKDF (reference sequence). With 0 bases removed from V and 5 bases from J, the gap between germline ends came to 8 bases. CDR3 residues: CATSRDHVDQPQHF. The DNA of the CDR3 is TGTGCCACCAGCAGAGATCACGTCGATCAGCCCCAGCATTTT.